These 31 T cell receptor beta chains were all obtained from the same sample, sequenced in a study of T cell therapy after organ transplantation. Their antigens are not known. Using immunoSEQ multiplex PCR, the repertoire was profiled, and TCRdb retains in-frame clones only, with some absent. The sample consists of tens of thousands of clones, 84% of them appearing once. Regarding time point: 20-29 weeks after completion of therapy. The sample here was CD8+ T cells from blood, taken after autologous CMV-specific T cell therapy. The receptors originated from a human patient who had received a solid organ transplant and had CMV disease. Some T cells may be transferred from the graft donor.

This chain joins TRBV7-9 and TRBJ1-2; the D gene is possibly TRBD1 (5 bases). Germline V gives CDR1 SEHNR, CDR2 FQNEAQ (reference sequence). Between the trimmed V and J ends, which lost 4 bases and 4 bases, there was a span of 16 bases. This CDR3 spans 15 amino acids. CDR3 in amino acids: CASSYPLKGPYGYTF. The DNA for the CDR3 is TGTGCCAGCAGCTACCCCCTCAAGGGGCCCTATGGCTACACCTTC.

This clone is termed medium-sized. This sample also contains other DNA sequences that code for the same CDR3. V is TRBV29-1 and J is TRBJ2-7; 9 nucleotides line up with TRBD1. The CDR3 spans 11 residues. The germline CDR1 and CDR2 sequences are SQVTM and ANQGSEA. V was pared by 6 bases and J by 5 bases, with 2 bases of the junction left unmatched. This CDR3 reads CSVGQGNEQYF. In nucleotides, the CDR3 is TGCAGCGTCGGACAGGGGAACGAGCAGTACTTC.

This chain connects TRBV5-1 to TRBJ2-1; D is undetermined. The CDR3 consists of 15 residues. V was shortened by 0 bases and J by 4 bases, with 11 bases between the two germline ends. Germline loops: CDR1 SGHRS, CDR2 YFSETQ. The CDR3 loop is CASSLDFTAYNEQFF. CDR3 DNA: TGCGCCAGCAGCTTGGATTTTACGGCTTACAATGAGCAGTTCTTC.

The chain combines TRBV19 with TRBJ2-7, with D perhaps TRBD2 (6 bases). The CDR3 spans 14 residues. Trimming pared 1 base from V and 2 bases from J, leaving 9 bases between. CDR1 LNHDA and CDR2 SQIVND come from the germline V gene (reference sequence). The CDR3 sequence: CASSIGGNPYEQYF. CDR3 DNA sequence: TGTGCCAGTAGTATAGGCGGGAATCCCTACGAGCAGTACTTC. Based on the CDR3 plus reference TRBV19 and TRBJ2-7, the full variable domain is DGGITQSPKYLFRKEGQNVTLSCEQNLNHDAMYWYRQDPGQGLRLIYYSQIVNDFQKGDIAEGYSVSREKKESFPLTVTSAQKNPTAFYLCASSIGGNPYEQYFGPGTRLTVT.

The J gene is TRBJ1-2, the V gene TRBV7-2; no definite D call. Germline CDR1 and CDR2: SGHTA and FQGNSA. This CDR3 has 14 amino acids. V gave up 1 base and J gave up 5 bases, with 11 bases separating them. This CDR3 is CASSLGLGGYGYTF. The DNA for the CDR3 is TGTGCCAGCAGCTTAGGGTTGGGAGGGTATGGCTACACCTTC.

The chain is built from TRBV7-9 and TRBJ2-5; TRBD2 might be the D (5 bases). V shed 6 bases and J shed 7 bases, with 15 bases lying between them. Germline assignment: CDR1 SEHNR and CDR2 FQNEAQ (reference sequence). This CDR3 comprises 13 residues. CDR3 DNA sequence: TGTGCCAGCAGTGACGGTCCTGGAGGGACCCAGTACTTC. It codes for CASSDGPGGTQYF.

The V and J genes are TRBV19 and TRBJ1-1, with D uncertain. Between the trimmed V and J ends, which lost 3 bases and 2 bases, there was a span of 7 bases. The CDR3 totals 13 residues. Germline CDR1 is LNHDA and CDR2 is SQIVND (reference sequence). The CDR3 reads CASSMFRNTEAFF. Written as DNA, the CDR3 is TGTGCCAGTAGTATGTTCCGCAACACTGAAGCTTTCTTT.

The chain combines TRBV7-8 with TRBJ2-2; TRBD1 matches at 8 bases. CDR3 length: 14 amino acids. With V trimmed by 6 bases and J by 3 bases, 3 bases remained unmatched. Germline CDR1 reads SGHVS; CDR2 reads FQNEAQ. CDR3 coding DNA: TGTGCCAGCAGTCCGACAGGGGACACCGGGGAGCTGTTTTTT. Residues: CASSPTGDTGELFF. The complete variable domain, with remaining parts taken from reference TRBV7-8 and TRBJ2-2, reads GAGVSQSPRYKVAKRGQDVALRCDPISGHVSLFWYQQALGQGPEFLTYFQNEAQLDKSGLPSDRFFAERPEGSVSTLKIQRTQQEDSAVYLCASSPTGDTGELFFGEGSRLTVL.

This clone is medium-sized in the sample. The chain employs TRBV5-8 and TRBJ1-3, with D possibly being TRBD1 (5 bases). V was cut by 0 bases and J by 6 bases, with 10 bases left in between. The CDR3 has 14 residues. Per the germline V gene, CDR1 is SGHTS and CDR2 is YDEGEE. CDR3 sequence: CASSLGDGLNTIYF. CDR3 DNA sequence: TGTGCCAGCAGCTTGGGGGACGGTTTAAACACCATATATTTT.

This chain joins TRBV28 and TRBJ2-1; D ambiguous. The CDR3 runs 14 residues. Trimming took off 3 bases at V and 7 bases at J, with 13 bases between the two ends. The germline V gene has CDR1 MDHEN and CDR2 SYDVKM. The CDR3 sequence is CASSLVGVMNEQFF. The CDR3 DNA sequence: TGTGCCAGCAGTTTGGTCGGAGTTATGAATGAGCAGTTCTTC.

The chain is built from TRBV11-2 and TRBJ2-7; TRBD1 matches at 7 bases. The junction had 11 bases not matched to a gene; V was cut back by 5 bases and J by 4 bases. The length of the CDR3 is 15 residues. Germline CDR1 is SGHAT and CDR2 is FQNNGV. The CDR3 bases are TGTGCCAGCAGCCCAGACAGGGTCTCCGTGTACGAGCAGTACTTC. It codes for CASSPDRVSVYEQYF. Supplemented by reference TRBV11-2 and TRBJ2-7, the full variable domain reads EAGVAQSPRYKIIEKRQSVAFWCNPISGHATLYWYQQILGQGPKLLIQFQNNGVVDDSQLPKDRFSAERLKGVDSTLKIQPAKLEDSAVYLCASSPDRVSVYEQYFGPGTRLTVT.

The V and J genes are TRBV19 and TRBJ2-2; no definite D call. Looked up from germline, CDR1 is LNHDA and CDR2 is SQIVND (reference sequence). The CDR3 loop spans 11 amino acids. The CDR3 bases are TGTGTTAGTGGTTTCACCGGGGAGCTGTTTTTT. Translation: CVSGFTGELFF.

The chain couples TRBV10-3 to TRBJ1-4, with 7 bases aligning to TRBD1. J was trimmed by 6 bases and V by 0 bases; bases with no gene match: 4. Germline V gene sequence: CDR1 ENHRY, CDR2 SYGVKD. This CDR3 comprises 15 residues. In DNA form, the CDR3 reads TGTGCCATCAGTGAGTCGGGCAGGGGGTATGAAAAACTGTTTTTT. This translates into CAISESGRGYEKLFF.

The chain has TRBV7-9 and TRBJ2-5, with D unclear. With 2 bases removed from V and 2 bases from J, the gap between germline ends came to 6 bases. Germline CDR1 reads SEHNR; CDR2 reads FQNEAQ (reference sequence). The CDR3 has 13 residues. The CDR3: CASSLTEQETQYF. For the CDR3, the DNA is TGTGCCAGCAGCTTAACAGAACAAGAGACCCAGTACTTC.

In this sample, this clone turned up a few times. The rearrangement links TRBV6-6 to TRBJ2-7; 7 positions match TRBD1. CDR3 length: 14 residues. The germline V gene has CDR1 MNHNY and CDR2 SVGAGI (reference sequence). V trimming: 2 bases; J trimming: 4 bases; junction bases outside the gene matches: 5. The CDR3 sequence is CASSYGTDKYEQYF. CDR3 nucleotide sequence: TGTGCCAGCAGTTACGGGACAGACAAATACGAGCAGTACTTC.

The chain employs TRBV28 and TRBJ2-7; D might be TRBD1 or TRBD2, each matching 5 bases. The length of the CDR3 is 15 residues. Trimming removed 4 bases from V and 3 bases from J, with 16 bases in between. The germline V gene encodes CDR1 MDHEN and CDR2 SYDVKM. In DNA, the CDR3 is TGTGCCAGCAGTTGGGGGTGGGGAAACAACTACGAGCAGTACTTC. As protein: CASSWGWGNNYEQYF.

The V gene is TRBV9, the J gene TRBJ1-1, with D possibly being TRBD1 (6 bases). From germline, CDR1 is SGDLS and CDR2 YYNGEE. Between the trimmed V and J ends, which lost 4 bases and 0 bases, there was a span of 13 bases. The CDR3 covers 15 residues. The CDR3 region is CASSLAGVLNTEAFF. The CDR3 DNA follows: TGTGCCAGCAGCCTAGCAGGGGTTTTGAACACTGAAGCTTTCTTT.

V and J are TRBV28 and TRBJ2-5, with a possible D match to TRBD1 (6 bases). The CDR3 sequence is 14 residues long. V gave up 8 bases and J gave up 5 bases, with 18 bases separating them. Per germline, CDR1 MDHEN and CDR2 SYDVKM. This chain's CDR3 is CASERYRASETQYF. Here the CDR3 DNA reads TGTGCCAGCGAGCGGTACAGGGCTTCGGAGACCCAGTACTTC.

V is TRBV4-1 and J is TRBJ2-6; D is unresolved. This CDR3 is 15 amino acids long. Per germline, CDR1 MGHRA and CDR2 YSYEKL. V lost 1 base, J lost 0 bases, and 4 bases lay in between. In DNA form, the CDR3 reads TGCGCCAGCAGCCAAGGTGACTCTGGGGCCAACGTCCTGACTTTC. Residues: CASSQGDSGANVLTF.

This clone was counted only a few times. This sequence joins TRBV27 and TRBJ2-1; TRBD1 aligns across 10 bases. This CDR3 spans 16 amino acids. Trimming at V came to 2 bases and at J to 7 bases, leaving 8 bases not matched to a gene. Germline V CDR1 and CDR2: MNHEY, SMNVEV (reference sequence). DNA for the CDR3: TGTGCCAGCAGTTTAGAAATAGGGACAGGGGATAATGAGCAGTTCTTC. This codes for CASSLEIGTGDNEQFF.

The rearrangement joins TRBV4-1 to TRBJ2-5; 9 positions agree with TRBD2. The length of the CDR3 is 15 residues. Germline V gene sequence: CDR1 MGHRA, CDR2 YSYEKL. Unmatched junction bases numbered 2, after V lost 1 base and J lost 2 bases. The CDR3 coding sequence is TGCGCCAGCAGCCAAGGAGCGGGGGGACAAGAGACCCAGTACTTC. Its translation: CASSQGAGGQETQYF.

Relative to its sample, this clone is medium-sized. The chain is built from TRBV4-3 and TRBJ1-3, with a tentative D call TRBD1 (6 bases). V lost 3 bases, J lost 4 bases, and 13 bases lay in between. Germline V CDR1 and CDR2: LGHNA, YSLEER. CDR3 size: 15 residues. CDR3 protein: CASSHLGDMGNTIYF. Here the CDR3 DNA reads TGCGCCAGCAGCCACCTAGGGGACATGGGAAACACCATATATTTT.

This chain links TRBV4-3 with TRBJ2-1, with unresolved D. Germline CDR1 reads LGHNA; CDR2 reads YSLEER. The V and J ends lost 1 base and 6 bases respectively, with 7 bases between them. The CDR3 is 13 residues long. This CDR3 is CASSQVVSNEQFF. The CDR3, as DNA: TGCGCCAGCAGCCAAGTCGTTAGCAATGAGCAGTTCTTC.

This sequence joins TRBV5-5 and TRBJ2-3; 9 nucleotides agree with TRBD1. V shed 3 bases and J 2 bases; nucleotides not matched to a gene: 4. The CDR3 covers 15 residues. The germline V gene encodes CDR1 SGHKS and CDR2 YYEKEE (reference sequence). The CDR3 spells CASSYYRGLTDTQYF. The CDR3 nucleotides read TGTGCCAGCAGCTACTACAGGGGGCTCACAGATACGCAGTATTTT.

CDR3 nucleotide sequence: TGCGCCAGCAGTTGGGACAGGGGTACTGAAGCTTTCTTT. Translated, it gives CASSWDRGTEAFF. The chain links TRBV5-1 to TRBJ1-1; 10 bases are shared with TRBD1. CDR3 length: 13 amino acids. CDR1 and CDR2 from the germline V gene are SGHRS and YFSETQ. The V gene end was trimmed by 5 bases and the J gene end by 5 bases; junction bases not matched to a gene: 3. The entire variable domain, with the rest obtained from reference TRBV5-1 and TRBJ1-1, is as follows: KAGVTQTPRYLIKTRGQQVTLSCSPISGHRSVSWYQQTPGQGLQFLFEYFSETQRNKGNFPGRFSGRQFSNSRSEMNVSTLELGDSALYLCASSWDRGTEAFFGQGTRLTVV.

This chain links TRBV6-5 with TRBJ2-7; D might be TRBD1 or TRBD2, each matching 5 bases. CDR1 and CDR2 (germline): MNHEY, SVGAGI. Trimming took 0 bases from V and 3 from J, leaving 6 bases between them. The length of the CDR3 is 13 residues. In DNA form, the CDR3 reads TGTGCCAGCAGTTACTCGGGGGACTACGAGCAGTACTTC. Its protein is CASSYSGDYEQYF.

The CDR3: CASSLLGTYNEQFF. DNA for the CDR3: TGTGCCAGCAGTTTATTAGGGACCTACAATGAGCAGTTCTTC. The chain is built from TRBV27 and TRBJ2-1; D is undetermined. Germline CDR1 is MNHEY and CDR2 is SMNVEV (reference sequence). This CDR3 has 14 amino acids. Trimming stripped 1 base from V and 2 bases from J, with 6 bases between.

The chain combines TRBV2 with TRBJ2-7; the D gene could be TRBD1 or TRBD2 (5 bases each). The germline V gene has CDR1 SNHLY and CDR2 FYNNEI. The CDR3 is made up of 13 amino acids. The ends were cut back, 8 bases at V and 7 bases at J, with 18 bases in the middle. DNA of the CDR3: TGTGCCAGCCAGGGAGTAGCTAGCTATGAGCAGTACTTC. Amino acids: CASQGVASYEQYF.

The chain employs TRBV14 and TRBJ1-5; D perhaps matches TRBD1 (5 bases). CDR1 is SGHDN, CDR2 FVKESK, per germline. V lost 4 bases and J 3 bases, leaving 7 bases between the germline ends. The CDR3 spans 13 residues. CDR3 DNA sequence: TGTGCCAGCAGCCCAGGGAACAATCAGCCCCAGCATTTT. This encodes CASSPGNNQPQHF.

The chain joins TRBV28 to TRBJ1-1, with D perhaps TRBD1 (5 bases). CDR3 length: 13 amino acids. Germline V gene lookup returns CDR1 MDHEN and CDR2 SYDVKM. Trimming left V 5 bases short and J 4 bases short, with 11 bases between. In nucleotides, the CDR3 is TGTGCCAGCAGTCCCTTCGGGGCCACTGAAGCTTTCTTT. This codes for CASSPFGATEAFF.

The chain combines TRBV18 with TRBJ2-1; 7 positions match TRBD2. CDR1 is KGHSH, CDR2 LQKENI, per germline. This CDR3 has 14 amino acids. Trimming took 1 base from V and 10 from J; bases not matched to a gene: 7. CDR3 residues: CASSPQNRREEQFF. CDR3 coding DNA: TGTGCCAGCTCACCACAAAATCGGCGGGAGGAGCAGTTCTTC.